This T cell receptor (beta chain) was sequenced for a study of OX40 agonist ivuxolimab in advanced cancers. Findings of the study overall: Antigen targets of the expanded peripheral T cells went undetermined.

TCRdb keeps only in-frame clones here, not all; method: immunoSEQ multiplex PCR. The repertoire consists of 40,000 to 45,000 clones, with about four fifths occurring once and the leading ten covering 10%. Worth noting for this clone: The antigen remains unidentified.

V gave up 5 bases and J gave up 0 bases, with 10 bases separating them. Germline V gene data show CDR1 as LNHDA and CDR2 as SQIVND (reference sequence). CDR3 length equals 15 residues. J is TRBJ1-4 and V is TRBV19; D might be TRBD1 (5 bases). This clonotype originated in an adult with an advanced solid tumor such as melanoma, head and neck, liver or kidney cancer. The input for sequencing was CD4+ or CD8+ T cells sorted from blood, taken in a trial of the OX40 agonist ivuxolimab. The CDR3 reads CASSVTGPTNEKLFF. CDR3 in DNA: TGTGCCAGTAGTGTCACAGGACCAACTAATGAAAAACTGTTTTTT. Looking up the rest from reference TRBV19 and TRBJ1-4 gives the full variable domain: DGGITQSPKYLFRKEGQNVTLSCEQNLNHDAMYWYRQDPGQGLRLIYYSQIVNDFQKGDIAEGYSVSREKKESFPLTVTSAQKNPTAFYLCASSVTGPTNEKLFFGSGTQLSVL.